One and the same sample provided the 18 T cell receptor beta chains below, sequenced in a study of T cell responses to AZD1222 COVID-19 vaccine. Profiled with immunoSEQ multiplex PCR; TCRdb holds only in-frame clones, not every one. The sample shows 160,000 or so clones, around 89% of them seen only once. The source material was peripheral blood, sampled 28 days after the second AZD1222 dose. These TCRs come from an adult who received the AZD1222 COVID-19 vaccine.

The chain joins TRBV5-1 to TRBJ2-5; D unclear. The CDR3 sequence is 13 residues long. V was clipped by 3 bases and J by 5 bases, with 11 bases between them. CDR1 and CDR2 (germline): SGHRS, YFSETQ. This chain's CDR3 is CASSSRGPETQYF. The CDR3 nucleotides are TGCGCCAGCAGCTCGAGAGGACCTGAGACCCAGTACTTC.

This CDR3 reads CASSIGDDQPQHF. CDR3 DNA: TGTGCCAGCAGCATCGGGGACGATCAGCCCCAGCATTTT. The V and J genes are TRBV12-3 or TRBV12-4 and TRBJ1-5, with D maybe TRBD1 (5 bases). This CDR3 comprises 13 residues. Trimming shortened V by 6 bases and J by 5 bases, and 11 bases separated the two germline ends.

CDR3 in amino acids: CASSADPGGYGYTF. The DNA of the CDR3 is TGTGCCAGTAGCGCGGACCCGGGGGGCTATGGCTACACCTTC. The chain is built from TRBV19 and TRBJ1-2, with D possibly TRBD1 on 5 matching bases. The CDR3 consists of 14 residues. Germline CDR1 and CDR2: LNHDA and SQIVND (reference sequence). With 6 bases removed from V and 4 bases from J, the gap between germline ends came to 15 bases.

This CDR3 is CASSFGTEAFF. CDR3 sequence (DNA): TGTGCCAGCAGCTTCGGGACTGAAGCTTTCTTT. J is TRBJ1-1 and V is TRBV5-6; no firm D call. With 2 bases removed from V and 5 bases from J, the gap between germline ends came to 4 bases. The length of the CDR3 is 11 residues. CDR1 is SGHDT and CDR2 is YYEEEE in the germline V gene.

The chain carries TRBV27 and TRBJ2-3, with a tentative D call TRBD2 (6 bases). Germline CDR1 and CDR2: MNHEY and SMNVEV (reference sequence). V shed 2 bases and J shed 0 bases, with 6 bases lying between them. The CDR3 covers 14 residues. Here the CDR3 reads CASSLAGSTDTQYF. CDR3 in DNA: TGTGCCAGCAGTTTAGCGGGAAGCACAGATACGCAGTATTTT.

The chain is built from TRBV28 and TRBJ1-5; the match to TRBD1 covers 9 bases. The CDR3 consists of 13 residues. With 8 bases clipped from V and 5 bases from J, the junction kept 4 bases outside the gene matches. CDR1 MDHEN and CDR2 SYDVKM come from the germline V gene. DNA for the CDR3: TGTGCCAGCCGACAGGGGGGGGATCAGCCCCAGCATTTT. The encoded protein is CASRQGGDQPQHF.

The V gene is TRBV7-2, the J gene TRBJ2-3; D might be TRBD1 (6 bases). Trimming took 1 base from V and 0 from J, leaving 11 bases between them. CDR3 length equals 16 residues. The germline CDR1 and CDR2 sequences are SGHTA and FQGNSA. The CDR3 coding sequence is TGTGCCAGCAGCTTAGACAGGGCCCGCAGCACAGATACGCAGTATTTT. Translation: CASSLDRARSTDTQYF.

The sample holds one count of this clone. The chain joins TRBV7-9 to TRBJ1-1; possible D gene TRBD1, 5 bases. The length of the CDR3 is 14 residues. V dropped 5 bases and J dropped 1 base, with 11 bases sitting between them. Germline CDR1 reads SEHNR; CDR2 reads FQNEAQ (reference sequence). CDR3 DNA sequence: TGTGCCAGCAGCCTAGGTCAGGGGAACACTGAAGCTTTCTTT. Translated: CASSLGQGNTEAFF.

The chain uses TRBV5-1 and TRBJ2-5, with D possibly being TRBD1 or TRBD2 (5 bases each). The CDR3 length is 14 residues. The V end lost 0 bases, the J end lost 3 bases, and 9 bases lay between the germline ends. Germline CDR1 is SGHRS and CDR2 is YFSETQ. CDR3 DNA: TGCGCCAGCAGCTTGGCCATGGGGGAAGAGACCCAGTACTTC. Its translation is CASSLAMGEETQYF.

The chain is built from TRBV7-9 and TRBJ2-5; no clear D. V dropped 4 bases and J dropped 1 base, with 13 bases sitting between them. CDR3 size: 15 residues. The germline V gene encodes CDR1 SEHNR and CDR2 FQNEAQ (reference sequence). CDR3 nucleotides: TGTGCCAGCAGCTCCACATACGGGCCCCAAGAGACCCAGTACTTC. The encoded protein is CASSSTYGPQETQYF. Variable domain in full (rest from reference TRBV7-9 and TRBJ2-5): DTGVSQNPRHKITKRGQNVTFRCDPISEHNRLYWYRQTLGQGPEFLTYFQNEAQLEKSRLLSDRFSAERPKGSFSTLEIQRTEQGDSAMYLCASSSTYGPQETQYFGPGTRLLVL.

This clone was counted a few times. V and J are TRBV21-1 and TRBJ2-6; whether TRBD2, the table's D call, matches the DNA was not checked. TRBV21-1 is given as a pseudogene. The CDR3 runs to 20 residues. The CDR3 here is CASSSISPGGPNSGANVLTF. CDR3 in DNA: TGTGCCAGCAGCTCAATCTCGCCGGGGGGCCCCAACTCTGGGGCCAACGTCCTGACTTTC.

Only one count was recorded for this clone. At one boundary the junction diverges from the germline segment, which might be a read error. The CDR3 is CASRLWGDTDTQYF. In DNA form, the CDR3 reads TGTGCCAGCAGATTATGGGGGGACACAGATACGCAGTATTTT. The chain uses TRBV27 and TRBJ2-3; D perhaps matches TRBD2 (6 bases). Germline V CDR1 and CDR2: MNHEY, SMNVEV (reference sequence). The length of the CDR3 is 14 residues.

CDR3 nucleotides: TGTGCCAGCAGTGAAGATCGTCTAAGGGCTTTCTTT. Translation: CASSEDRLRAFF. The rearrangement uses TRBV2 and TRBJ1-1; D is ambiguous. CDR3 size: 12 residues. The V gene's germline CDR1 is SNHLY and CDR2 FYNNEI. V dropped 1 base and J dropped 11 bases, with 11 bases sitting between them. Full variable domain (missing parts from reference TRBV2 and TRBJ1-1): EPEVTQTPSHQVTQMGQEVILRCVPISNHLYFYWYRQILGQKVEFLVSFYNNEISEKSEIFDDQFSVERPDGSNFTLKIRSTKLEDSAMYFCASSEDRLRAFFGQGTRLTVV.

The V gene is TRBV5-1, the J gene TRBJ1-1; a weak D match, TRBD1 (5 bases). Deletions cut 4 bases from V and 4 bases from J, with 20 bases between. In germline, CDR1 is SGHRS, CDR2 YFSETQ. The CDR3 has 16 residues. The CDR3 here is CASSLRGSVTGTEAFF. DNA of the CDR3: TGCGCCAGCAGCCTACGGGGGTCCGTTACGGGCACTGAAGCTTTCTTT.

The V call is TRBV10-3, the J call TRBJ1-2; D not resolved. Between the trimmed V and J ends, which lost 0 bases and 4 bases, there was a span of 9 bases. Looked up from germline, CDR1 is ENHRY and CDR2 is SYGVKD. The CDR3 runs to 14 residues. CDR3 amino acids: CAISESIGVYGYTF. CDR3 sequence (DNA): TGTGCCATCAGTGAGTCGATTGGGGTCTATGGCTACACCTTC.

The rearrangement uses TRBV5-1 and TRBJ2-7; maybe TRBD2 (6 bases). Germline CDR1 and CDR2: SGHRS and YFSETQ. V lost 0 bases, J lost 6 bases, and 13 bases lay in between. The CDR3 is 14 amino acids. The CDR3 region is CASSLVGGDSEQYF. The CDR3 nucleotides read TGCGCCAGCAGCTTGGTTGGTGGGGACTCCGAGCAGTACTTC.

The chain carries TRBV3-1 (or the pseudogene TRBV3-2) and TRBJ2-2; 12 bases map to TRBD2. CDR1 and CDR2 (germline): LGHDT, YNNKEL (reference sequence). V shed 6 bases, J shed 6 bases, and the junction held 2 bases outside the gene matches. This CDR3 has 14 residues. CDR3 amino acids: CASSTSGGPGELFF. CDR3 bases: TGTGCCAGCAGTACTAGCGGGGGGCCCGGGGAGCTGTTTTTT.

This clone was detected once. The V call is TRBV27, the J call TRBJ1-5; D gene unclear. The CDR3 runs to 14 residues. Looked up from germline, CDR1 is MNHEY and CDR2 is SMNVEV (reference sequence). Trimming took 5 bases from V and 1 from J, leaving 9 bases between them. The CDR3 here is CASSHPRSNQPQHF. The DNA for the CDR3 is TGTGCCAGCAGTCACCCCAGGAGCAATCAGCCCCAGCATTTT.